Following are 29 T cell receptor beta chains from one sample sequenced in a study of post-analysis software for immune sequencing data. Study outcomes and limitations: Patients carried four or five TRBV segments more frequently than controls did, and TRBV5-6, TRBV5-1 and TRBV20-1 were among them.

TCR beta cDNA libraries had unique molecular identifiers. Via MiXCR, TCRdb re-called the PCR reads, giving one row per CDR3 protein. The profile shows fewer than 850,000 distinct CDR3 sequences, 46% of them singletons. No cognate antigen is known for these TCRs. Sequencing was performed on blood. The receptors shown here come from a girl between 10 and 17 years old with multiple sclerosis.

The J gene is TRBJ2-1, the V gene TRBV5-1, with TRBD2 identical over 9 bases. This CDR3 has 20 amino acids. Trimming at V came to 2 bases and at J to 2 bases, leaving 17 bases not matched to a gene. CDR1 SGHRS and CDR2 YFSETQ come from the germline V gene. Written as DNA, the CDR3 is TGCGCCAGCAGCTTAGGCAGACTACTCCCGGGACTAGCTCCCTACAATGAGCAGTTCTTC. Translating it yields CASSLGRLLPGLAPYNEQFF.

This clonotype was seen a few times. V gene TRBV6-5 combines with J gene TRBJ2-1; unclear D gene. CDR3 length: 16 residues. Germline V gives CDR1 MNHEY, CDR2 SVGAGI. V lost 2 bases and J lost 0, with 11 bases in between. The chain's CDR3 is CASSYEGPSSYNEQFF. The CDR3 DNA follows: TGTGCCAGCAGTTACGAAGGCCCTAGCTCCTACAATGAGCAGTTCTTC.

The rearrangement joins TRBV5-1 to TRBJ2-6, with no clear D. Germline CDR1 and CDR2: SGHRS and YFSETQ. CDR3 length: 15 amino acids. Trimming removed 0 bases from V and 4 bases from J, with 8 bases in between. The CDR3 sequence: CASSLVDGGANVLTF. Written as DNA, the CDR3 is TGCGCCAGCAGCTTGGTCGATGGGGGGGCCAACGTCCTGACTTTC.

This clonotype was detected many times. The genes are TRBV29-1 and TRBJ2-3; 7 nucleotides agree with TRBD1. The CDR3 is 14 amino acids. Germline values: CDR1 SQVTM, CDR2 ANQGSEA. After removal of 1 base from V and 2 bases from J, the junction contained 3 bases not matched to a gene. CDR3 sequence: CSVEGTGLTDTQYF. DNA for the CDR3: TGCAGCGTTGAAGGGACAGGCCTCACAGATACGCAGTATTTT.

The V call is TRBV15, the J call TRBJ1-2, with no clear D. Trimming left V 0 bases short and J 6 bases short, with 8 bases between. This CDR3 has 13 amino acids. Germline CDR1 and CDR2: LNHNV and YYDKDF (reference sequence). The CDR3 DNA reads TGTGCCACCAGCAGAGAGGGGTTGGATGGCTACACCTTC. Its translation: CATSREGLDGYTF.

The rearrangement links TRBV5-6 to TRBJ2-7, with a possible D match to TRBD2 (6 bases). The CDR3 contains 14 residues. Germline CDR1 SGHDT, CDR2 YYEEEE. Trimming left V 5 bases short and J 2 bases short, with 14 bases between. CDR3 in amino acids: CASSRVAVTYEQYF. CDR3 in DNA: TGTGCCAGCAGTCGGGTAGCGGTCACCTACGAGCAGTACTTC. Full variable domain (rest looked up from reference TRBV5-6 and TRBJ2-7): DAGVTQSPTHLIKTRGQQVTLRCSPKSGHDTVSWYQQALGQGPQFIFQYYEEEERQRGNFPDRFSGHQFPNYSSELNVNALLLGDSALYLCASSRVAVTYEQYFGPGTRLTVT.

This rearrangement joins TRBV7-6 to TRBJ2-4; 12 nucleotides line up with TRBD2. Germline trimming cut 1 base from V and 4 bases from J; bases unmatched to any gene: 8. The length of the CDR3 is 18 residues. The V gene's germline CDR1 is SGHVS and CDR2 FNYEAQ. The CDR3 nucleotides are TGTGCCAGCAGCTTAGGCCTAGCGGGAGGGCCTAGGAAAAACATTCAGTACTTC. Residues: CASSLGLAGGPRKNIQYF.

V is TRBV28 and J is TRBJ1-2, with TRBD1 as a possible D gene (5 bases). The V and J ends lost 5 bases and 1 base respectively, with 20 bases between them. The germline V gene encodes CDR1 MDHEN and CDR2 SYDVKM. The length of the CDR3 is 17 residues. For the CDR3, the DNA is TGTGCCAGCAGTCCCAACATACGTGGGACCGATAACTATGGCTACACCTTC. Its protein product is CASSPNIRGTDNYGYTF.

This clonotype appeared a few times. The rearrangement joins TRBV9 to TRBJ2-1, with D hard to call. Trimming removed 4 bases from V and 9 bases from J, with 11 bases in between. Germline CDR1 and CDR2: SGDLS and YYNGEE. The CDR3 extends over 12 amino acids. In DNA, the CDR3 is TGTGCCAGCAGCATGACCGGACGTGAGCAGTTCTTC. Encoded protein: CASSMTGREQFF.

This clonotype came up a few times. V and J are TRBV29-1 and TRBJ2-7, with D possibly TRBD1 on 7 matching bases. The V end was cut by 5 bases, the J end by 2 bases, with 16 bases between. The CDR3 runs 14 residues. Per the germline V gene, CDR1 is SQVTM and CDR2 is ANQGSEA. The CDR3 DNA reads TGCAGCGTTTCCTCGACAGGGAGGACCTACGAGCAGTACTTC. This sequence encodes CSVSSTGRTYEQYF.

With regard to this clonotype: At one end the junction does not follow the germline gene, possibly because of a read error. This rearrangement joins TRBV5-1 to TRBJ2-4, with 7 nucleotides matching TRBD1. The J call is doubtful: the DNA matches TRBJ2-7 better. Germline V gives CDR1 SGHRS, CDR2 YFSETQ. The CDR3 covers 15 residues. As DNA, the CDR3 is TGTGCCAGCAGCACAACCGGGACAGAAACCTACGAGCAGTACTTC. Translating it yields CASSTTGTETYEQYF.

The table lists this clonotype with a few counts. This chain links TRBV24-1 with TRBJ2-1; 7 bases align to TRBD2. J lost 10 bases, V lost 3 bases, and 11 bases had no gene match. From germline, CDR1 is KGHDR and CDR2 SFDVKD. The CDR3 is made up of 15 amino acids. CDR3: CATSDNREVQKEQFF. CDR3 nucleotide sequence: TGTGCCACCAGTGATAATCGGGAGGTTCAAAAGGAGCAGTTCTTC.

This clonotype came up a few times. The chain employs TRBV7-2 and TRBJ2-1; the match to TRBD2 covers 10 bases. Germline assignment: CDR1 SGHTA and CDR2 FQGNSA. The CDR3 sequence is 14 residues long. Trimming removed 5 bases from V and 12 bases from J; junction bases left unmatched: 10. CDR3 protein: CASSTSSGSFVQFF. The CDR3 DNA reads TGTGCCAGCAGCACCTCTAGCGGGAGCTTCGTGCAGTTCTTC.

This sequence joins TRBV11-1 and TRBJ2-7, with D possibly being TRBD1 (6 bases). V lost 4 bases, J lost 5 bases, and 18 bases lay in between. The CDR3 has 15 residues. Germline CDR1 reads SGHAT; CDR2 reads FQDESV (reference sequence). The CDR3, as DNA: TGTGCCAGCAGCTCAAATCCAGGGGCGTACGACGAGCAGTACTTC. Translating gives CASSSNPGAYDEQYF.

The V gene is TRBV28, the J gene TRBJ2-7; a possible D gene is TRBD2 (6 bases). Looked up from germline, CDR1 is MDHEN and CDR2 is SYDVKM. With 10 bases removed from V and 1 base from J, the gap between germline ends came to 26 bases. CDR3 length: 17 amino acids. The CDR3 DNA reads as TGTGCCACCACCGGACCCGCGGGGCGGCAGAAATCCTACGAGCAGTACTTC. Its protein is CATTGPAGRQKSYEQYF.

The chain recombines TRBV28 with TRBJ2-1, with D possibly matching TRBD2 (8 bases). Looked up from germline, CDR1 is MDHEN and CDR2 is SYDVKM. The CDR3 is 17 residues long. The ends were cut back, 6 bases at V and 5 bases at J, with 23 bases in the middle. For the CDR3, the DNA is TGTGCCAGCAGCCCAAGGACAGGACTAGCCTGGGACAATGAGCAGTTCTTC. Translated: CASSPRTGLAWDNEQFF.

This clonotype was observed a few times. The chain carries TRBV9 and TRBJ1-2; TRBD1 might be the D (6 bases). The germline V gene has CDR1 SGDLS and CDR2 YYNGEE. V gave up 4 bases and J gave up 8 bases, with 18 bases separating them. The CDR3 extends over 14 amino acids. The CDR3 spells CASSHRDNPWGYTF. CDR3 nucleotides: TGTGCCAGCAGCCACCGGGACAACCCTTGGGGCTACACCTTC.

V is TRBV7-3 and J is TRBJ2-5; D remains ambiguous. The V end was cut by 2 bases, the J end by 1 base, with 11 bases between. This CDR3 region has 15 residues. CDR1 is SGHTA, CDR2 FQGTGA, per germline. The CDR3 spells CASSLAGEVQETQYF. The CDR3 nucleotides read TGTGCCAGCAGCTTAGCTGGGGAAGTCCAAGAGACCCAGTACTTC. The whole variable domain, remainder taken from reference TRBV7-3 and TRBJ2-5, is GAGVSQTPSNKVTEKGKYVELRCDPISGHTALYWYRQSLGQGPEFLIYFQGTGAADDSGLPNDRFFAVRPEGSVSTLKIQRTERGDSAVYLCASSLAGEVQETQYFGPGTRLLVL.

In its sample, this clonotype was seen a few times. DNA of the CDR3: TGCGCCAGCAGCTGGGACAGTGGAGAGACCCAGTACTTC. It specifies CASSWDSGETQYF. V gene TRBV5-1 combines with J gene TRBJ2-5; 7 bases map to TRBD1. The CDR3 totals 13 residues. The germline V gene encodes CDR1 SGHRS and CDR2 YFSETQ. J gave up 4 bases and V 3 bases, and 3 bases lay outside the gene matches.

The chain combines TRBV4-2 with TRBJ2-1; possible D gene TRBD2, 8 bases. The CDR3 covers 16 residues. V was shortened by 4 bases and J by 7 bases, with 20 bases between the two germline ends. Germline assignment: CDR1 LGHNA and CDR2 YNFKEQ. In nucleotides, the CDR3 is TGTGCCAGCAGCCTCGGGGGGGCAGGGGGATTGAATGAGCAGTTCTTC. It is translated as CASSLGGAGGLNEQFF.

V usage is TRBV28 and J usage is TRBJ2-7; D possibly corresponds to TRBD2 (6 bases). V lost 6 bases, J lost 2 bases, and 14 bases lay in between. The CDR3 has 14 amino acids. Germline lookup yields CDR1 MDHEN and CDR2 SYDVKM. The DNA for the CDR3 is TGTGCCAGCAGCCCTGGAGGGCTCCCCTACGAGCAGTACTTC. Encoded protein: CASSPGGLPYEQYF.

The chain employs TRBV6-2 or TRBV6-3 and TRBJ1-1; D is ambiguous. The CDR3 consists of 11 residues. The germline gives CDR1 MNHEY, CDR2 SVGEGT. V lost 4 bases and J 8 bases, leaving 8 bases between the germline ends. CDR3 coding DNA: TGTGCCAGCAGTTCCCATGGGGAAGCTTTCTTT. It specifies CASSSHGEAFF.

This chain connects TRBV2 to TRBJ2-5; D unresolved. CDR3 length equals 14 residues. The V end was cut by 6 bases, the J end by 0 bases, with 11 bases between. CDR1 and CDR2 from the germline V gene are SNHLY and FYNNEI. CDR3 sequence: CASSETTYQETQYF. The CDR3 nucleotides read TGTGCCAGCAGCGAGACCACGTACCAAGAGACCCAGTACTTC.

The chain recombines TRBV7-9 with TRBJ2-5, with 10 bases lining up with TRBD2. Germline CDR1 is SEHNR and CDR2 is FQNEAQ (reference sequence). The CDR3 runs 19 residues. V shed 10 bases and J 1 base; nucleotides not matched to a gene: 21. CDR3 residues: CAIASGTDGLAALQETQYF. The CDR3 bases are TGTGCCATAGCCTCCGGGACCGATGGACTAGCGGCCCTCCAAGAGACCCAGTACTTC.

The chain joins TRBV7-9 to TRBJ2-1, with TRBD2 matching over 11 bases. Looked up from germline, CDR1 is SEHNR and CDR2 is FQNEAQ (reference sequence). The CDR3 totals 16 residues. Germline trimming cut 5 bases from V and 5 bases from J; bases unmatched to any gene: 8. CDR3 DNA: TGTGCCAGCAGCGCTGCTAGCGGGAGGACGCACAATGAGCAGTTCTTC. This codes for CASSAASGRTHNEQFF.

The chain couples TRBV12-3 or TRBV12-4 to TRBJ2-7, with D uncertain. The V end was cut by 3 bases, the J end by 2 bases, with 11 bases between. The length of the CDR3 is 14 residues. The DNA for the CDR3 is TGTGCCAGCAGTTTGAGACTTCCCCCCTACGAGCAGTACTTC. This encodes CASSLRLPPYEQYF.

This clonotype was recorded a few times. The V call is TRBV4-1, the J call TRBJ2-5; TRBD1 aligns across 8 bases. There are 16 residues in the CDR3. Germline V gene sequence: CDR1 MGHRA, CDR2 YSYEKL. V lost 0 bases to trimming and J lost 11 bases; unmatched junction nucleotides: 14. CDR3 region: CASSQDPSRGQGEQYF. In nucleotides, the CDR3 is TGCGCCAGCAGCCAAGATCCATCCAGGGGGCAAGGGGAGCAGTACTTC.

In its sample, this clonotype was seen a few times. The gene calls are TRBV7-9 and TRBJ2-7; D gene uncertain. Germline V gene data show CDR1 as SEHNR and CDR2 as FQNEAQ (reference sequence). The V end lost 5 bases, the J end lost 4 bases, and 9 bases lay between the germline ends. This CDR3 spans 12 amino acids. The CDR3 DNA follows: TGTGCCAGCAGCGAGATCCAGTACGAGCAGTACTTC. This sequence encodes CASSEIQYEQYF.

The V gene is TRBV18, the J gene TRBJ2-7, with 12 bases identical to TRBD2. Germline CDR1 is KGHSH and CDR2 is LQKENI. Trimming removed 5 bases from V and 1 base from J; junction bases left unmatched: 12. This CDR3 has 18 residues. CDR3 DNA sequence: TGTGCCAGCTCAGTGACTAGCGGGAGCACCATATCGTCCTACGAGCAGTACTTC. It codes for CASSVTSGSTISSYEQYF.